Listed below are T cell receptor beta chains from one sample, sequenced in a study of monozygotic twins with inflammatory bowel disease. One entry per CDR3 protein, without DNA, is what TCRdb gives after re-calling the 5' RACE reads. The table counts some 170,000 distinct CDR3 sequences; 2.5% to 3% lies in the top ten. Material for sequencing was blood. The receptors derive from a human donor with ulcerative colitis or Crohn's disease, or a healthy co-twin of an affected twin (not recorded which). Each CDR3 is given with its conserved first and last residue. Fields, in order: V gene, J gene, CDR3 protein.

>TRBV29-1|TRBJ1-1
CSVVRQGPEAFF
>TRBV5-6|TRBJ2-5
CASSLVLAEETQYF
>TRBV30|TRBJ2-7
CAWRGTSYEQYF
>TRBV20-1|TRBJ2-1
CSASGGGYNEQFF
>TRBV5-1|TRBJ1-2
CASSWDGPYGYTF
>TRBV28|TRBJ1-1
CASSLPGQPRAEAFF
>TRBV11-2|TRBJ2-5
CASSRTGGEETQYF
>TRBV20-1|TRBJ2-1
CSAGGSGRSYNEQFF
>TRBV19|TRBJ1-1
CASSFQNTEAFF
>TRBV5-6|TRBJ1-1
CASSLTANTEAFF
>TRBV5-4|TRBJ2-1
CASSLATRTSGLLDEQFF
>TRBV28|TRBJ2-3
CASSLSRTQYF
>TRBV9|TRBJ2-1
CASSPRSSDGYNEQFF
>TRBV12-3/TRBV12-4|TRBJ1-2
CASTDRGLRYGYTF
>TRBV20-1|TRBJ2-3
CSARDPLGQLETSTDTQYF
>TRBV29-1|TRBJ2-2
CSVHPTGNTGELFF
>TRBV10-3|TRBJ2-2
CAINDGGTGNTGELFF